A selection of T cell receptor beta chains follows, all from one sample in a study of blood T cell repertoires in COVID-19. Here immunoSEQ multiplex PCR was the method, and the copy in TCRdb shows in-frame clones only, minus some. The profile covers roughly 200,000 clones, with approximately 83% appearing a single time and 3.3% taken by the ten largest. Sequencing was done on a sample of peripheral blood. The receptors originated from a man aged 60-69 years with acute or convalescent COVID-19. Each CDR3 is given with its conserved first and last residue. The order of the fields is J gene, clone size, D gene, V gene, CDR3 DNA, CDR3 protein. A D gene is named only where the DNA matches it firmly. Not all rows give a size; the values are once, few, many and, for expanded clones, a class.

J: TRBJ2-7; size: -; D: TRBD1; V: TRBV9; DNA: TGTGCCAGCAGCGGTCGGGACAGGGCCTACGAGCAGTACTTC; CDR3: CASSGRDRAYEQYF
J: TRBJ2-7; size: -; D: TRBD1; V: TRBV7-9; DNA: TGTGCCAGCAGCCCCAGGGGGCAAGGAGGTCACGAGCAGTACTTC; CDR3: CASSPRGQGGHEQYF
J: TRBJ2-1; size: -; D: -; V: TRBV10-3; DNA: TGTGCCATCAGTGAGTGGCCTAGCAGGATGTCGAATGAGCAGTTCTTC; CDR3: CAISEWPSRMSNEQFF
J: TRBJ1-1; size: -; D: -; V: TRBV28; DNA: TGTGCCAGCAGTCCAGGGTGGGGAGCTTTCTTT; CDR3: CASSPGWGAFF
J: TRBJ1-2; size: many; D: TRBD1; V: TRBV6-5; DNA: TGTGCCAGCAGTTACTCGAGGACAGGGGGCGGGTATGGCTACACCTTC; CDR3: CASSYSRTGGGYGYTF
J: TRBJ2-5; size: -; D: -; V: TRBV18; DNA: TGTGCCAGCTCACCAACTCCGGGGGGGACAGGGAACCAAGAGACCCAGTACTTC; CDR3: CASSPTPGGTGNQETQYF
J: TRBJ1-6; size: -; D: -; V: TRBV3-1/TRBV3-2; DNA: TGTGCCAGCAGCCAATACCACGACCGGAGGGTTTCACCCCTCCACTTT; CDR3: CASSQYHDRRVSPLHF
J: TRBJ2-2; size: -; D: TRBD1; V: TRBV10-3; DNA: TGTGCCATCAATGACAGGGGGTACGGGGAGCTGTTTTTT; CDR3: CAINDRGYGELFF
J: TRBJ2-1; size: -; D: TRBD1; V: TRBV11-2; DNA: TGTGCCAGCACCATCGAGGGACAGTCCTACAATGAGCAGTTCTTC; CDR3: CASTIEGQSYNEQFF
J: TRBJ1-1; size: -; D: -; V: TRBV6-6; DNA: TGTGCCAGCAGATGGACAGAGAACACTGAAGCTTTCTTT; CDR3: CASRWTENTEAFF
J: TRBJ1-3; size: -; D: TRBD1; V: TRBV13; DNA: TGTGCCAGCAGCTTAACAGGGGGCTCTGGAAACACCATATATTTT; CDR3: CASSLTGGSGNTIYF
J: TRBJ1-2; size: -; D: TRBD1; V: TRBV29-1; DNA: TGCAGCGTTGCGGCTTTGGGACAGGGAAGAGATGGCTACACCTTC; CDR3: CSVAALGQGRDGYTF
J: TRBJ2-1; size: -; D: TRBD2; V: TRBV19; DNA: TGTGCCAGTAGTATAGAGGCTAGCGGGAGGGCTAAAAATGAGCAGTTCTTC; CDR3: CASSIEASGRAKNEQFF
J: TRBJ2-3; size: once; D: -; V: TRBV7-9; DNA: TGTGCCAGCAGCTTAGGCAGGGAAACAGATACGCAGTATTTT; CDR3: CASSLGRETDTQYF
J: TRBJ2-6; size: -; D: -; V: TRBV5-4; DNA: TGTGCCAGCAGCTTGGGATCGGTCTCCGGGGCCAACGTCCTGACTTTC; CDR3: CASSLGSVSGANVLTF
J: TRBJ2-5; size: few; D: TRBD2; V: TRBV2; DNA: TGTGCCAGCAGTGAAGCGCTCGGACTAGGGAGAGAGACCCAGTACTTC; CDR3: CASSEALGLGRETQYF
J: TRBJ1-1; size: few; D: -; V: TRBV28; DNA: TGTGCCAGCAGTCCCCAGGTATCTCAGGTCGAAGCTTTCTTT; CDR3: CASSPQVSQVEAFF
J: TRBJ1-2; size: -; D: TRBD1; V: TRBV7-2; DNA: TGTGCCAGCAGCTCCTACAGGGGGCGTACGAACTATGGCTACACCTTC; CDR3: CASSSYRGRTNYGYTF
J: TRBJ2-2; size: -; D: TRBD2; V: TRBV7-2; DNA: TGTGCCAGCAGCTTAGGAATTAGCGGGCTGAACACCGGGGAGCTGTTTTTT; CDR3: CASSLGISGLNTGELFF
J: TRBJ2-2; size: -; D: -; V: TRBV2; DNA: TGTGCCAGCAGTGAAGCGGGAGCGAACACCGGGGAGCTGTTTTTT; CDR3: CASSEAGANTGELFF
J: TRBJ2-7; size: -; D: TRBD1; V: TRBV28; DNA: TGTGCCAGCAGCAAACAGGGGCTACACTACGAGCAGTACTTC; CDR3: CASSKQGLHYEQYF
J: TRBJ2-7; size: -; D: TRBD1; V: TRBV4-3; DNA: TGCGCCAGCAGCCAAGATACGAGACAGGGGGCGCGTGAGCAGTACTTC; CDR3: CASSQDTRQGAREQYF
J: TRBJ1-2; size: -; D: -; V: TRBV29-1; DNA: TGCAGCGTTCGGCCGACAGCCCTTGGCTATGGCTACACCTTC; CDR3: CSVRPTALGYGYTF
J: TRBJ2-5; size: -; D: -; V: TRBV9; DNA: TGTGCCAGCAGCGTTGGGTCGGGAGCGGATTGGGAGACCCAGTACTTC; CDR3: CASSVGSGADWETQYF
J: TRBJ1-6; size: -; D: -; V: TRBV30; DNA: TGTGCCTGGAAAGAGGAATTAGAATCACCCCTCCACTTT; CDR3: CAWKEELESPLHF
J: TRBJ1-4; size: -; D: -; V: TRBV7-9; DNA: TGTGCCAGCAGCTTCCGGGAGAAGTATAATGAAAAACTGTTTTTT; CDR3: CASSFREKYNEKLFF
J: TRBJ1-1; size: -; D: -; V: TRBV7-9; DNA: TGTGCCAGCACCCCTAGATCCGTTTTGAACACTGAAGCTTTCTTT; CDR3: CASTPRSVLNTEAFF
J: TRBJ2-7; size: -; D: TRBD1; V: TRBV6-5; DNA: TGTGCCAGCAGTTACTTGGGGACAGGGGAGGGCTACGAGCAGTACTTC; CDR3: CASSYLGTGEGYEQYF
J: TRBJ2-2; size: -; D: -; V: TRBV10-3; DNA: TGTGCCATCGCACGGACCGGGGAGCTGTTTTTT; CDR3: CAIARTGELFF
J: TRBJ1-2; size: -; D: TRBD1; V: TRBV5-1; DNA: TGCGCCAGCAGCATACAGGGGGTCGACTATGGCTACACCTTC; CDR3: CASSIQGVDYGYTF
J: TRBJ2-3; size: -; D: TRBD1; V: TRBV29-1; DNA: TGCAGCTCTTCCGGGACAGGGAGGACAGATACGCAGTATTTT; CDR3: CSSSGTGRTDTQYF
J: TRBJ1-2; size: -; D: TRBD1; V: TRBV19; DNA: TGTGCCAGTAGTATGCAGGGGGCGCGGTATGGCTACACCTTC; CDR3: CASSMQGARYGYTF
J: TRBJ2-7; size: -; D: TRBD2; V: TRBV4-3; DNA: TGCGCCAGCAGCCAGGGGGGAGGGGATCCCTACGAGCAGTACTTC; CDR3: CASSQGGGDPYEQYF
J: TRBJ1-5; size: -; D: -; V: TRBV2; DNA: TGTGCCAGCAGTGAACGTCAGGGGACCCAACGAGGGCAGCCCCAGCATTTT; CDR3: CASSERQGTQRGQPQHF
J: TRBJ1-2; size: -; D: -; V: TRBV27; DNA: TGTGCCAGCAGTTCGTTGACAGCTAGCGGGCGCGGCTACACCTTC; CDR3: CASSSLTASGRGYTF
J: TRBJ1-2; size: -; D: TRBD1; V: TRBV3-1/TRBV3-2; DNA: TGTGCCAGCAGCCAGGGGACAGGGCTTGGCTACACCTTC; CDR3: CASSQGTGLGYTF
J: TRBJ1-1; size: -; D: -; V: TRBV12-3/TRBV12-4; DNA: TGTGCCAGCAGTTTGGCCGAAAACACTGAAGCTTTCTTT; CDR3: CASSLAENTEAFF
J: TRBJ2-2; size: -; D: -; V: TRBV29-1; DNA: TGCAGCGTTGAAGAGTCGGGAGTCACCGGGGAGCTGTTTTTT; CDR3: CSVEESGVTGELFF
J: TRBJ2-4; size: -; D: -; V: TRBV5-5; DNA: TGTGCCAGCAGCCCCCGAATGGACAGCCAGGGCAAAAACATTCAGTACTTC; CDR3: CASSPRMDSQGKNIQYF
J: TRBJ2-5; size: -; D: TRBD2; V: TRBV5-1; DNA: TGCGCCAGCAGCTTGGCCCCGGCTAGCGGACAAGAGACCCAGTACTTC; CDR3: CASSLAPASGQETQYF
J: TRBJ1-2; size: -; D: TRBD1; V: TRBV27; DNA: TGTGCCAGCAACCCTAAGGGGACAGCGTATGGCTACACCTTC; CDR3: CASNPKGTAYGYTF
J: TRBJ2-2; size: -; D: TRBD2; V: TRBV7-8; DNA: TGTGCCAGCAGCCAAGAGGCGGTAGCGGGGAACACCGGGGAGCTGTTTTTT; CDR3: CASSQEAVAGNTGELFF
J: TRBJ1-2; size: -; D: TRBD1; V: TRBV6-2/TRBV6-3; DNA: TGTGCCAGCAGTGGACAGGGGGCGAACTATGGCTACACCTTC; CDR3: CASSGQGANYGYTF
J: TRBJ2-3; size: few; D: TRBD2; V: TRBV5-4; DNA: TGTGCCAGCAGCCCGGGGGGGAGTGGGACAGATACGCAGTATTTT; CDR3: CASSPGGSGTDTQYF
J: TRBJ2-5; size: -; D: -; V: TRBV7-9; DNA: TGTGCCAGCAGCCTTGGGACAAAACCGGGGGAGACCCAGTACTTC; CDR3: CASSLGTKPGETQYF
J: TRBJ2-2; size: -; D: -; V: TRBV5-1; DNA: TGCGCCAGCACTTCTCCTAGCAGAAACACCGGGGAGCTGTTTTTT; CDR3: CASTSPSRNTGELFF
J: TRBJ1-6; size: -; D: TRBD1; V: TRBV7-2; DNA: TGTGCCAGCAACCGGGACAGGAGCAATTCACCCCTCCACTTT; CDR3: CASNRDRSNSPLHF
J: TRBJ2-1; size: once; D: TRBD2; V: TRBV7-2; DNA: TGTGCCAGCAGCCCCAGACTAGCGGGAGGGTACGAGCAGTTCTTC; CDR3: CASSPRLAGGYEQFF
J: TRBJ2-1; size: once; D: TRBD2; V: TRBV5-1; DNA: TGCGCCAGCAGCTTGAGAGGGACTAGCGGGAGAGGCGATGAGCAGTTCTTC; CDR3: CASSLRGTSGRGDEQFF
J: TRBJ1-6; size: -; D: TRBD1; V: TRBV27; DNA: TGTGCCAGCAGTTTAGGACGAGAGGAGGGGGCTCGCTCCTATAATTCACCCCTCCACTTT; CDR3: CASSLGREEGARSYNSPLHF
J: TRBJ2-3; size: -; D: TRBD1; V: TRBV2; DNA: TGTGCCAGCAGGGACAGGGGGGCCACAGATACGCAGTATTTT; CDR3: CASRDRGATDTQYF
J: TRBJ1-3; size: -; D: TRBD1; V: TRBV7-9; DNA: TGTGCCAGCAGGGCTTCAGGGGGCCAAAACACCATATATTTT; CDR3: CASRASGGQNTIYF
J: TRBJ1-1; size: -; D: -; V: TRBV19; DNA: TGTGCCAGTACCGATGGACGGGGGGGTGCTTTTGGAGCTTTCTTT; CDR3: CASTDGRGGAFGAFF
J: TRBJ2-7; size: once; D: -; V: TRBV5-6; DNA: TGTGCCAGCAGCATATATACCTACGAGCAGTACTTC; CDR3: CASSIYTYEQYF
J: TRBJ2-1; size: -; D: TRBD2; V: TRBV9; DNA: TGTGCCAGCACCAGGGGGACTAGCGGGAGTAATGAGCAGTTCTTC; CDR3: CASTRGTSGSNEQFF
J: TRBJ2-7; size: -; D: TRBD1; V: TRBV6-5; DNA: TGTGCCAGCAGTACCCGGACAGGGACCTACGAGCAGTACTTC; CDR3: CASSTRTGTYEQYF
J: TRBJ2-1; size: -; D: TRBD2; V: TRBV2; DNA: TGTGCCAGCAGTGTGCTAGCGGGAGGGAACAATGAGCAGTTCTTC; CDR3: CASSVLAGGNNEQFF
J: TRBJ2-7; size: -; D: -; V: TRBV24-1; DNA: TGTGCCACCAGTGAGCGAGGACAGTCATTCGCCTACGAGCAGTACTTC; CDR3: CATSERGQSFAYEQYF